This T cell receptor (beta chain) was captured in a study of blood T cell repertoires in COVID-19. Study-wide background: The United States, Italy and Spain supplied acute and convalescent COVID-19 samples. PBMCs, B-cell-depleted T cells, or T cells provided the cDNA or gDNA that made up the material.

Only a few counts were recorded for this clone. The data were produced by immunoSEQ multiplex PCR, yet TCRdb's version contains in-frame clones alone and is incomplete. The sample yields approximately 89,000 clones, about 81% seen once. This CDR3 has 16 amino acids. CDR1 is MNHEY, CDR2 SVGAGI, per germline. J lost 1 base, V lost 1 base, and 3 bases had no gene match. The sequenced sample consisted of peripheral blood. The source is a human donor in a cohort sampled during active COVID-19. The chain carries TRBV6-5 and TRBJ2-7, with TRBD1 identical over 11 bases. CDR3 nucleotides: TGTGCCAGCAGTTACTGGACAGGGGGCTTTTCCTACGAGCAGTACTTC. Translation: CASSYWTGGFSYEQYF.